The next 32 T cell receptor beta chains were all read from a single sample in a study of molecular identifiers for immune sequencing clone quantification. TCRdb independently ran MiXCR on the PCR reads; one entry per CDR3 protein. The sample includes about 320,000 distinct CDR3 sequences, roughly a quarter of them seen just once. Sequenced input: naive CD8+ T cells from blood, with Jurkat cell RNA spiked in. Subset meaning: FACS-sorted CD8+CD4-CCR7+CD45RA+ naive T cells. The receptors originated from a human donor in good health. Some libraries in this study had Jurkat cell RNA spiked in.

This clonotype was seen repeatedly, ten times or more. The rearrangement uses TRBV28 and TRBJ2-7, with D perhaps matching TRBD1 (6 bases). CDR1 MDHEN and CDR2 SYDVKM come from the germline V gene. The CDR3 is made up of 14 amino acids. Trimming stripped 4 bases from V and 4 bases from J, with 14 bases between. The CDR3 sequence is CASSSRQETYEQYF. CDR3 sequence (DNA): TGTGCCAGCAGTTCACGACAGGAGACGTACGAGCAGTACTTC.

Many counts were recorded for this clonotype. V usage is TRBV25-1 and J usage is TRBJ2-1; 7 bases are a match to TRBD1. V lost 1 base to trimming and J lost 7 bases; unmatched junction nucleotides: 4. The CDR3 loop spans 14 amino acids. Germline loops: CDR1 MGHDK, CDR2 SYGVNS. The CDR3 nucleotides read TGTGCCAGCAGTGAATTAACGACAGGGAATGAGCAGTTCTTC. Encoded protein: CASSELTTGNEQFF.

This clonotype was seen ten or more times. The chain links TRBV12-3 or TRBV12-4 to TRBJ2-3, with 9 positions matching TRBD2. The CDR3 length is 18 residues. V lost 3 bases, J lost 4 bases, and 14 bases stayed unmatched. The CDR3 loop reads CASSLGLAGTGWADTQYF. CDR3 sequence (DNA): TGTGCCAGCAGTTTGGGGCTAGCGGGGACGGGGTGGGCAGATACGCAGTATTTT.

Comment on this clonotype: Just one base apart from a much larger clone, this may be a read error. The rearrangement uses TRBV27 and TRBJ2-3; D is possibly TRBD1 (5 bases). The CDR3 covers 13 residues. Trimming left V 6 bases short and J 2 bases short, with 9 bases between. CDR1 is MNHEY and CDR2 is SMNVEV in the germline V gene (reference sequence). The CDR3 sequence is CASSPGHTDTQYF. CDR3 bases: TGTGCCAGCAGCCCCGGACACACAGATACGCAGTATTTT.

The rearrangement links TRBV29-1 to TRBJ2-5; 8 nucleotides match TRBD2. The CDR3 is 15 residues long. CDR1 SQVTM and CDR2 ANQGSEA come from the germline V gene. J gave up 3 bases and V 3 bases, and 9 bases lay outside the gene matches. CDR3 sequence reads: CSVDGSSGTEETQYF. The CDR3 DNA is TGCAGCGTTGATGGTAGTAGCGGGACCGAAGAGACCCAGTACTTC.

This CDR3 reads CSARDGAFTEAFF. In DNA form, the CDR3 reads TGCAGTGCTAGAGATGGGGCTTTCACTGAAGCTTTCTTT. The chain is built from TRBV20-1 and TRBJ1-1, with D perhaps matching TRBD1 (5 bases). CDR1 DFQATT and CDR2 SNEGSKA come from the germline V gene (reference sequence). CDR3 size: 13 residues. V lost 0 bases to trimming and J lost 4 bases, with 9 bases between them.

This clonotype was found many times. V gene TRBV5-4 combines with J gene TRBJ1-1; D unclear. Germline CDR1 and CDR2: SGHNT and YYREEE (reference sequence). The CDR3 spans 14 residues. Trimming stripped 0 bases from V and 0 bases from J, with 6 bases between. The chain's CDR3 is CASSLAGMNTEAFF. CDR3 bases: TGTGCCAGCAGCTTGGCCGGGATGAACACTGAAGCTTTCTTT.

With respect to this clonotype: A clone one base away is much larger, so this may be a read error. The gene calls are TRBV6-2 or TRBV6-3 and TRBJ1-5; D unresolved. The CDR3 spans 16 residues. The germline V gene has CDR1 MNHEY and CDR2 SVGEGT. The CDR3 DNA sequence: TGTGCCAGCAGTGACTCAGGATCGTGGGGCAATCAGCCCCAGCATTTT. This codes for CASSDSGSWGNQPQHF.

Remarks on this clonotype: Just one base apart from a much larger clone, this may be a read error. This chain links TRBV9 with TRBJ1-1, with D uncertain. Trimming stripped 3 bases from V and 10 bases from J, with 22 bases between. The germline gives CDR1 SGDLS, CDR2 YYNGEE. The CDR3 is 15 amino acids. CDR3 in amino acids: CASSDPSDAGAGAFF. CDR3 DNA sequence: TGTGCCAGCAGCGACCCCTCCGACGCGGGCGCTGGAGCTTTCTTT.

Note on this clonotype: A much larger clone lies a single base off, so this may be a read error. CDR3 residues: CASSLEASGGPDTQYF. In DNA, the CDR3 is TGTGCCAGCAGCTTGGAAGCGAGCGGGGGCCCAGATACGCAGTATTTT. The rearrangement uses TRBV5-6 and TRBJ2-3, with 8 bases matching TRBD2. CDR3 length equals 16 residues. Germline CDR1 SGHDT, CDR2 YYEEEE. J gave up 4 bases and V 0 bases, and 7 bases lay outside the gene matches.

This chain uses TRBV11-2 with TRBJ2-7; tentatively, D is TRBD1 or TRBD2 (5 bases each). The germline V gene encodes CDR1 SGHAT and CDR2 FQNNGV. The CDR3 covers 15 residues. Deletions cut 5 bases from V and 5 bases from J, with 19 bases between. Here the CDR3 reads CASSPPGPKSDEQYF. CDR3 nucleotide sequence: TGTGCCAGCAGCCCCCCGGGACCAAAATCCGACGAGCAGTACTTC. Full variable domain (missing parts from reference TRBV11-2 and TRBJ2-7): EAGVAQSPRYKIIEKRQSVAFWCNPISGHATLYWYQQILGQGPKLLIQFQNNGVVDDSQLPKDRFSAERLKGVDSTLKIQPAKLEDSAVYLCASSPPGPKSDEQYFGPGTRLTVT.

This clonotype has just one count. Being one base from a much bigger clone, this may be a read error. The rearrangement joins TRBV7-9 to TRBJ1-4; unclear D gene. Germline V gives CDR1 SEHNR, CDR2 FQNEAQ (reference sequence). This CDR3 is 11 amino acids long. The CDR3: CASSSGEELFF. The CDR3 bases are TGTGCCAGCAGCAGCGGTGAAGAACTGTTTTTT.

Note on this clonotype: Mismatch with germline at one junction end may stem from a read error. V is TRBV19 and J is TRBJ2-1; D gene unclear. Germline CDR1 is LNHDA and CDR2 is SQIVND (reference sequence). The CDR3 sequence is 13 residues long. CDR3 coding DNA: TGTGCCGGTAGTGGCCTGCATCGGAATGAGCAGTTCTTC. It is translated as CAGSGLHRNEQFF.

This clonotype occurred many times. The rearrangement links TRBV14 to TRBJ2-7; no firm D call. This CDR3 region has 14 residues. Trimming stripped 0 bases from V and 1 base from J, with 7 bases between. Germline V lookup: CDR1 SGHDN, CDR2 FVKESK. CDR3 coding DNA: TGTGCCAGCAGCCAAGACAGCAATTCCTACGAGCAGTACTTC. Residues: CASSQDSNSYEQYF.

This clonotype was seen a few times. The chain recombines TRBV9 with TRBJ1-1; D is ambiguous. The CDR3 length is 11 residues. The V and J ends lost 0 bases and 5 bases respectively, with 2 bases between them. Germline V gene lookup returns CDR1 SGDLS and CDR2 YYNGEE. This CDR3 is CASSVVTEAFF. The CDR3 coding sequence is TGTGCCAGCAGCGTAGTTACTGAAGCTTTCTTT.

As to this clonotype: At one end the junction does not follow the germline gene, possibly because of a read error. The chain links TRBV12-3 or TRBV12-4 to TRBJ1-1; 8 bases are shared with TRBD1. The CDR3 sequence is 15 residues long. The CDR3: CASSLSTGAYTEALF. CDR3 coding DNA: TGTGCCAGCAGTTTATCGACAGGGGCTTACACTGAAGCTCTCTTT.

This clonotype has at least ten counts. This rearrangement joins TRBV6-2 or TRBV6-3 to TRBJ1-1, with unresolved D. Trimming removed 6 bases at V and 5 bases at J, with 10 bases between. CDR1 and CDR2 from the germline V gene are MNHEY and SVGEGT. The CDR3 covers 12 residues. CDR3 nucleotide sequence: TGTGCCAGCAGAGGAGGGAGGACTGAAGCTTTCTTT. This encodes CASRGGRTEAFF.

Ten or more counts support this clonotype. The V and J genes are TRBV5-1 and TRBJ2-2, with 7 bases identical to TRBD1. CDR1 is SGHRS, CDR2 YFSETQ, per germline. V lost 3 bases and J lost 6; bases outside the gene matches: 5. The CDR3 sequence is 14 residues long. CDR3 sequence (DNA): TGCGCCAGCAGCTCGGACAGGCCTCCCGGGGAGCTGTTTTTT. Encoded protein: CASSSDRPPGELFF.

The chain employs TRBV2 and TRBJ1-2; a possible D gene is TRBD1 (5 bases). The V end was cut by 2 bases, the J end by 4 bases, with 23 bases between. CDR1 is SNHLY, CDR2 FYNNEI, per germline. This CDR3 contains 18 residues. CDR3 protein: CASSEQREYPRQPYGYTF. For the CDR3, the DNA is TGTGCCAGCAGTGAACAGAGGGAATACCCAAGACAGCCCTATGGCTACACCTTC.

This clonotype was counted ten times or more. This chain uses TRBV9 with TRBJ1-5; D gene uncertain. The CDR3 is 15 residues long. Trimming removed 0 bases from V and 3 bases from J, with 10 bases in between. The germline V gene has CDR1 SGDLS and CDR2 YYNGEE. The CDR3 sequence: CASSVEGLLNQPQHF. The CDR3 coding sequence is TGTGCCAGCAGCGTAGAAGGACTTCTCAATCAGCCCCAGCATTTT.

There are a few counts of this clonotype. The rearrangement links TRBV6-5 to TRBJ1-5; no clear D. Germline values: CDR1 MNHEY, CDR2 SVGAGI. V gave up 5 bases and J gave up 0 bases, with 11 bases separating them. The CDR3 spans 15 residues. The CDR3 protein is CASSITVYSNQPQHF. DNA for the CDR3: TGTGCCAGCAGTATCACAGTATATAGCAATCAGCCCCAGCATTTT.

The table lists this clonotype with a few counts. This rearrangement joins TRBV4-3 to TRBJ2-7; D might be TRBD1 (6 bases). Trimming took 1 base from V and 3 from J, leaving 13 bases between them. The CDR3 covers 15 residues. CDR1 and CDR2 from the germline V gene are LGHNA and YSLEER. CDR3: CASSQVQGTYYEQYF. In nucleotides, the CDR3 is TGCGCCAGCAGCCAAGTCCAGGGGACGTACTACGAGCAGTACTTC.

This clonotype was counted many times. The CDR3 coding sequence is TGCGCCAGCAGCCAAGGATGGGGCAGTAACTATGGCTACACCTTC. This translates into CASSQGWGSNYGYTF. This chain connects TRBV4-1 to TRBJ1-2, with D possibly TRBD1 on 5 matching bases. This CDR3 has 15 amino acids. CDR1 is MGHRA, CDR2 YSYEKL, per germline. The V end lost 1 base, the J end lost 1 base, and 10 bases lay between the germline ends.

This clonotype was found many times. The CDR3 region is CASRRGAGANVLTF. CDR3 coding DNA: TGTGCCAGCAGGCGAGGCGCTGGGGCCAACGTCCTGACTTTC. The chain links TRBV6-1 to TRBJ2-6; no reliable D call. V lost 6 bases, J lost 2 bases, and 8 bases lay in between. Germline values: CDR1 MNHNS, CDR2 SASEGT. The CDR3 extends over 14 amino acids.

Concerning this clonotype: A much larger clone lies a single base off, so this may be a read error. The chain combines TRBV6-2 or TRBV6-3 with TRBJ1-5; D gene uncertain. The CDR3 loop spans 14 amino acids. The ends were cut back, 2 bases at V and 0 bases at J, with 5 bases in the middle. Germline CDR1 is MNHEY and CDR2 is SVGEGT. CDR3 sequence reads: CASSYIYSNQPQHF. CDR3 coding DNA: TGTGCCAGCAGTTACATCTATAGCAATCAGCCCCAGCATTTT.

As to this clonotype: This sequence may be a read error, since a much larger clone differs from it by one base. The CDR3 is CSARESGPPYEQYF. DNA of the CDR3: TGCAGTGCTAGGGAGTCAGGACCGCCCTACGAGCAGTACTTC. This chain connects TRBV20-1 to TRBJ2-7; D gene uncertain. This CDR3 is built from 14 residues. CDR1 DFQATT and CDR2 SNEGSKA come from the germline V gene (reference sequence). V gave up 3 bases and J gave up 2 bases, with 14 bases separating them.

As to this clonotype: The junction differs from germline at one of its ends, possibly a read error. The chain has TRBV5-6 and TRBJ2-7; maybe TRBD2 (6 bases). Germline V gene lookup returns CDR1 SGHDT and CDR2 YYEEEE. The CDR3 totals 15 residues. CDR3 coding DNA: TGTGCCAACAGCCAGCCCTTTCTAGCGTTCCACGAGCAGTACTTC. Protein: CANSQPFLAFHEQYF.

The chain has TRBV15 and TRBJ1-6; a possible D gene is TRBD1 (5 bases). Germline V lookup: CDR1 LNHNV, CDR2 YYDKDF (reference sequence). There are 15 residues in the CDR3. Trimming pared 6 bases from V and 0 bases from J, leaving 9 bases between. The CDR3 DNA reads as TGTGCCACCAGTCAGGGTAGCTCCTATAATTCACCCCTCCACTTT. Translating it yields CATSQGSSYNSPLHF.

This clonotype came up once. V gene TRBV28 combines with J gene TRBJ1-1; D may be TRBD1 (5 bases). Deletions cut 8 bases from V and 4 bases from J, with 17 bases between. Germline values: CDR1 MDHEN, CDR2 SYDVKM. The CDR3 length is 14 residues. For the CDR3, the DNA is TGTGCCAGCTCCTTCGGTCAGGGTTGCACTGAAGCTTTCTTT. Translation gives CASSFGQGCTEAFF.

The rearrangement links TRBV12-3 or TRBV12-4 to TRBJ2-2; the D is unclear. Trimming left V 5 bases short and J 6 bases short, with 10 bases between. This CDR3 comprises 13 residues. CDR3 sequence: CASSGTRAGELFF. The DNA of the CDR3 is TGTGCCAGCAGTGGAACAAGAGCCGGGGAGCTGTTTTTT.

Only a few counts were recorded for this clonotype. CDR3 in amino acids: CASTRTDYVREQYF. CDR3 coding DNA: TGTGCCAGCACCCGGACGGACTACGTCCGCGAGCAGTACTTC. The V gene is TRBV6-2 or TRBV6-3, the J gene TRBJ2-7; possible D gene TRBD2, 6 bases. V lost 7 bases and J lost 6, with 19 bases in between. CDR1 is MNHEY, CDR2 SVGEGT, per germline. The CDR3 is 14 amino acids.

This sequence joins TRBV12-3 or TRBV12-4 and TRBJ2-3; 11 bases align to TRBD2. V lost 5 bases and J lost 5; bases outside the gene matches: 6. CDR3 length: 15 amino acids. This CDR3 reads CASSNSGGAQDTQYF. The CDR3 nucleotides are TGTGCCAGCAGTAATAGCGGGGGGGCCCAAGATACGCAGTATTTT.